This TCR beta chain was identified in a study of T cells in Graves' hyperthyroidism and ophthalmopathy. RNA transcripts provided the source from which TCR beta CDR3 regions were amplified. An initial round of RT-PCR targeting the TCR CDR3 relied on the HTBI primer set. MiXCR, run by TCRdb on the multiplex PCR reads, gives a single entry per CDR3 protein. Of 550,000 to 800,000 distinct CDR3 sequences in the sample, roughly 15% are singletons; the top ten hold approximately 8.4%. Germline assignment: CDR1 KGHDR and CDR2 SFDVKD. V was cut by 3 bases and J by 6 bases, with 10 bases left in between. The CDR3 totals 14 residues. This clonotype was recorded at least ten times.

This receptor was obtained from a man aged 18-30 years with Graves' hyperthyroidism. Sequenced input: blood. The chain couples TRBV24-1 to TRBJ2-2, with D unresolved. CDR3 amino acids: CATSDTLNPGELFF. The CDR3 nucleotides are TGTGCCACCAGTGATACCCTCAACCCCGGGGAGCTGTTTTTT.